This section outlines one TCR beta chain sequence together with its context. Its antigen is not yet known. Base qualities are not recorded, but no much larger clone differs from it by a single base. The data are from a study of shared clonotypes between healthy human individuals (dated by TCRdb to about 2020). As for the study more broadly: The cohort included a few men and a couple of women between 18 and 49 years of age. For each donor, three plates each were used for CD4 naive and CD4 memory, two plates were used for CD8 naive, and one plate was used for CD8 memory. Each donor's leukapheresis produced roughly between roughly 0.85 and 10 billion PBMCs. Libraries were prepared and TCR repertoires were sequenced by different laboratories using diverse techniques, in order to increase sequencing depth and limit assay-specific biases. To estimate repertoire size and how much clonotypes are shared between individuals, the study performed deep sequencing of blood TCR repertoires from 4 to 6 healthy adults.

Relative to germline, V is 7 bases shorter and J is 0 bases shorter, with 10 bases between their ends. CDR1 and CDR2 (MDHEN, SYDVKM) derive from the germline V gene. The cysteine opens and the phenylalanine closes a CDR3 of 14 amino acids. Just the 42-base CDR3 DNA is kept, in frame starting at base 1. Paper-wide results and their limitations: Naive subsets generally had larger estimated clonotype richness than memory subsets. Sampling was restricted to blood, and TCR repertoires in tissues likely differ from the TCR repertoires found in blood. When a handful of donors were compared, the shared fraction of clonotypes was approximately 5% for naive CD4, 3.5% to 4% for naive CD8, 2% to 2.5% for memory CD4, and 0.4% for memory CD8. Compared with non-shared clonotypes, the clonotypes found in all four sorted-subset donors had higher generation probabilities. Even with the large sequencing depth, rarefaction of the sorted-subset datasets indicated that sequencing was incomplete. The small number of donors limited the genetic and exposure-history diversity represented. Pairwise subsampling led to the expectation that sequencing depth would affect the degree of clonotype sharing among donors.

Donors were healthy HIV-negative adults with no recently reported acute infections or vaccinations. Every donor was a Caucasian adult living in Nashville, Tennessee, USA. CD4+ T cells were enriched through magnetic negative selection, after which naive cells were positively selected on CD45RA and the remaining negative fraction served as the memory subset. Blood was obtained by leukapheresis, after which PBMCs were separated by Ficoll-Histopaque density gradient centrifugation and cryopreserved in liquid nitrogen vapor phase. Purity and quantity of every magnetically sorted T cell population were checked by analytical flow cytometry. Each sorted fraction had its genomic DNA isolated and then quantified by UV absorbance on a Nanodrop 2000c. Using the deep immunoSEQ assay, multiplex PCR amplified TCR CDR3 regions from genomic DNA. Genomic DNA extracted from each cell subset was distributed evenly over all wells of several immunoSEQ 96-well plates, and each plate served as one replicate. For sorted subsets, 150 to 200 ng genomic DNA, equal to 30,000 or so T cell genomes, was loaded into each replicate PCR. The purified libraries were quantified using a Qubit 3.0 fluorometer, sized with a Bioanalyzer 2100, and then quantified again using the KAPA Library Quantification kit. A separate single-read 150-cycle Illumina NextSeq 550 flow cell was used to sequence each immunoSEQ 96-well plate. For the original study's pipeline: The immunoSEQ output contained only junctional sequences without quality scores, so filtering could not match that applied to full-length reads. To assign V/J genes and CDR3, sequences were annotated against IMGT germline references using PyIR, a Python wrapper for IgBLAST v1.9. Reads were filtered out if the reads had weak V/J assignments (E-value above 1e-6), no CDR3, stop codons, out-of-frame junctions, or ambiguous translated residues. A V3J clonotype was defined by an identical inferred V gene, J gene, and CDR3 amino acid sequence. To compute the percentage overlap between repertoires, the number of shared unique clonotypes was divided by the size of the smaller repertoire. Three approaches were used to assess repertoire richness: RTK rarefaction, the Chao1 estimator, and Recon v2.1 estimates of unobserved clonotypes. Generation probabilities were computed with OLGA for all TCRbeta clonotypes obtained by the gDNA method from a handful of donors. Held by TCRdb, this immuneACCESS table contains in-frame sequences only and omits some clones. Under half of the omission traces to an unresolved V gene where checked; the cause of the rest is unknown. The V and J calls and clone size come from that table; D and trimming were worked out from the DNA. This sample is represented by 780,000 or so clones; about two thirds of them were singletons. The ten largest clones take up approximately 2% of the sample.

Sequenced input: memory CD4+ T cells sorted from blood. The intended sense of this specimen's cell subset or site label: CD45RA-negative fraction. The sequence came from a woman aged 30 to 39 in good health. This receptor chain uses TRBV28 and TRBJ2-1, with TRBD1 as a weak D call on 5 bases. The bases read TGTGCCAGCAATAGGGGTAACTCCTACAATGAGCAGTTCTTC. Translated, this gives CASNRGNSYNEQFF. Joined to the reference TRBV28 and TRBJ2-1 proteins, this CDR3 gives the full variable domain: DVKVTQSSRYLVKRTGEKVFLECVQDMDHENMFWYRQDPGLGLRLIYFSYDVKMKEKGDIPEGYSVSREKKERFSLILESASTNQTSMYLCASNRGNSYNEQFFGPGTRLTVL.